A single sample gave rise to the 11 T cell receptor beta chains below, sequenced in a study of glioma-infiltrating T cells (dated by TCRdb to 2015 to 2016). TCRdb shows the sequencer as Illumina MiSeq. TCR alpha and beta CDR3 regions were amplified with the iRepertoire nested amplicon-rescue multiplex PCR (arm-PCR) platform from RNA. TCRdb reprocessing: public reads trimmed at Q25 with fastp, clones called with MiXCR, in-frame beta chains kept. Rows with a matching CDR3 protein are joined into one entry that keeps the most common DNA and genes. In this sample the table shows around 100,000 distinct CDR3 sequences, 25% to 30% of which occur a single time. Approximately 43% of the sample is in the top ten clones. The sequenced sample was glioma tissue, nonneoplastic brain tissue, or PBMCs (not recorded which). The receptors come from a human donor with low-grade glioma or glioblastoma, undergoing nonglioma brain surgery, or in good health (not recorded which).

Here the CDR3 reads CASSTYTEGISGNTIYF. Here the CDR3 DNA reads TGTGCCAGTAGTACTTATACGGAGGGCATCTCTGGAAACACCATATATTTT. The J gene is TRBJ1-3, the V gene TRBV19; D unresolved. The germline V gene encodes CDR1 LNHDA and CDR2 SQIVND (reference sequence). V was trimmed by 4 bases and J by 0 bases, leaving 16 bases between them. The CDR3 loop spans 17 amino acids.

This clonotype was counted many times. This chain links TRBV28 with TRBJ1-5; no firm D call. With 7 bases removed from V and 6 bases from J, the gap between germline ends came to 10 bases. Germline lookup yields CDR1 MDHEN and CDR2 SYDVKM. The CDR3 sequence is 12 residues long. Here the CDR3 reads CASTLPGQPQHF. CDR3 coding DNA: TGTGCCAGCACTCTCCCCGGTCAGCCCCAGCATTTT.

This clonotype was counted at least ten times. J is TRBJ1-3 and V is TRBV20-1; D is unresolved. This CDR3 is 11 amino acids long. Looked up from germline, CDR1 is DFQATT and CDR2 is SNEGSKA (reference sequence). Trimming stripped 6 bases from V and 5 bases from J, with 8 bases between. CDR3 DNA sequence: TGCAGTGCCAAACAGCGAAACACCATATATTTT. Protein product: CSAKQRNTIYF.

This clonotype has a count of ten or more. V is TRBV20-1 and J is TRBJ2-3; the match to TRBD1 covers 7 bases. This CDR3 is built from 13 residues. The J segment lost 5 bases and the V segment lost 0 bases, leaving 2 bases of the junction unmatched. Germline lookup yields CDR1 DFQATT and CDR2 SNEGSKA (reference sequence). The CDR3 bases are TGCAGTGCTAGAGAGACAGGGAAAGATACGCAGTATTTT. Translation: CSARETGKDTQYF.

About this clonotype itself: This may be a read error, as it is one base from a much larger clone. The genes are TRBV28 and TRBJ2-5, with TRBD1 matching over 9 bases. The CDR3 loop spans 16 amino acids. Germline V gene lookup returns CDR1 MDHEN and CDR2 SYDVKM. The CDR3 DNA reads TGTACCAGCAGTCCGTGGTCACAGGGGGCTGGGGAGACCCAGTACTTC. This gives the protein CTSSPWSQGAGETQYF.

On this clonotype itself: This may stem from a read error, because a much larger clone lies one nucleotide away. This chain connects TRBV15 to TRBJ2-5; D unclear. Germline-derived CDR1 and CDR2 are LNHNV and YYDKDF (reference sequence). The CDR3 spans 13 residues. CDR3 DNA: TGTGCCACCAGCAGAGATCAGGCGGAGACCCGGTACTTC. This gives the protein CATSRDQAETRYF. Full variable domain (remainder filled in from reference TRBV15 and TRBJ2-5): DAMVIQNPRYQVTQFGKPVTLSCSQTLNHNVMYWYQQKSSQAPKLLFHYYDKDFNNEADTPDNFQSRRPNTSFCFLDIRSPGLGDTAMYLCATSRDQAETRYFGPGTRLLVL.

This clonotype was found many times. The chain carries TRBV6-1 and TRBJ2-3; 8 bases agree with TRBD1. The trim removed 8 bases at V and 3 bases at J, leaving 7 bases unmatched. The CDR3 is made up of 14 amino acids. The germline V gene has CDR1 MNHNS and CDR2 SASEGT. CDR3 protein: CASSQGAYTDTQYF. CDR3 bases: TGTGCCAGCTCCCAGGGGGCTTATACAGATACGCAGTATTTT.

This clonotype appeared many times. V gene TRBV7-6 combines with J gene TRBJ2-3, with D unclear. Trimming removed 3 bases at V and 0 bases at J, with 7 bases between. CDR3 length: 14 amino acids. Per the germline V gene, CDR1 is SGHVS and CDR2 is FNYEAQ. CDR3 sequence: CASSLIRSTDTQYF. CDR3 bases: TGTGCCAGCAGCTTGATCAGAAGCACAGATACGCAGTATTTT.

The rearrangement uses TRBV29-1 and TRBJ2-7; D not certain. Germline CDR1 reads SQVTM; CDR2 reads ANQGSEA. CDR3 length: 13 amino acids. Trimming stripped 4 bases from V and 0 bases from J, with 10 bases between. The DNA for the CDR3 is TGCAGCGTTGGTCAGAAATACTCCTACGAGCAGTACTTC. The encoded protein is CSVGQKYSYEQYF.

V usage is TRBV7-2 and J usage is TRBJ2-7; D perhaps matches TRBD2 (5 bases). CDR1 is SGHTA and CDR2 is FQGNSA in the germline V gene. The CDR3 is made up of 13 amino acids. V gave up 5 bases and J gave up 2 bases, with 10 bases separating them. The CDR3 sequence is CASSPRRAYEQYF. The CDR3 DNA sequence: TGTGCCAGCAGCCCCAGGCGGGCCTACGAGCAGTACTTC. The full variable domain, completed using reference TRBV7-2 and TRBJ2-7, is GAGVSQSPSNKVTEKGKDVELRCDPISGHTALYWYRQSLGQGLEFLIYFQGNSAPDKSGLPSDRFSAERTGGSVSTLTIQRTQQEDSAVYLCASSPRRAYEQYFGPGTRLTVT.

This clonotype came up many times. V usage is TRBV19 and J usage is TRBJ2-7; perhaps TRBD1 as D (6 bases). CDR3 length equals 13 residues. V gave up 3 bases and J gave up 0 bases, with 6 bases separating them. From germline, CDR1 is LNHDA and CDR2 SQIVND (reference sequence). CDR3 region: CASSMGHSYEQYF. In DNA form, the CDR3 reads TGTGCCAGTAGTATGGGACACTCCTACGAGCAGTACTTC.